The 27 T cell receptor beta chains listed next were all sequenced from one sample in a study of T cell repertoires in cytomegalovirus infection. TCRdb used MiXCR to reprocess the reads, holding one entry per CDR3 protein. The data contain 250,000 or so distinct CDR3 sequences, 9% to 15% of them singletons. The sample was PBMCs. Every receptor here comes from a human donor in good health (CMV status not recorded). Some clones in this sample may be carry-over from other donors' samples.

This chain uses TRBV4-2 with TRBJ1-2, with D possibly TRBD1 on 6 matching bases. The ends were cut back, 1 base at V and 8 bases at J, with 8 bases in the middle. The germline V gene encodes CDR1 LGHNA and CDR2 YNFKEQ. The CDR3 has 12 amino acids. CDR3 sequence reads: CASSQGGRGYTF. In nucleotides, the CDR3 is TGTGCCAGCAGCCAAGGGGGGCGAGGCTACACCTTC.

Worth noting for this clonotype: Given a much more abundant clone one base away, this may be a read error. The V gene is TRBV4-2, the J gene TRBJ2-1; D uncertain. In germline, CDR1 is LGHNA, CDR2 YNFKEQ. The CDR3 is 16 amino acids. V lost 0 bases and J lost 1, with 10 bases in between. The CDR3 DNA is TGTGCCAGCAGCCAAGATTCCGGCGGATCCTACAATGAGCAGTTCTTC. As protein: CASSQDSGGSYNEQFF.

This clonotype has at least ten counts. The chain is built from TRBV6-1 and TRBJ2-5, with 16 bases aligning to TRBD2. The V gene end was trimmed by 10 bases and the J gene end by 4 bases; junction bases not matched to a gene: 18. The germline V gene has CDR1 MNHNS and CDR2 SASEGT. The CDR3 has 19 residues. This CDR3 reads CAKTSPGLAGGPSRETQYF. The DNA for the CDR3 is TGTGCCAAAACGAGCCCGGGACTAGCGGGAGGGCCGAGTCGAGAGACCCAGTACTTC.

This clonotype was recorded at least ten times. V and J are TRBV4-1 and TRBJ2-7; 7 positions match TRBD1. From germline, CDR1 is MGHRA and CDR2 YSYEKL. The J segment lost 3 bases and the V segment lost 1 base, leaving 3 bases of the junction unmatched. This CDR3 comprises 14 residues. In DNA form, the CDR3 reads TGCGCCAGCAGCCAAGGGACAGGCCGCTACGAGCAGTACTTC. This codes for CASSQGTGRYEQYF.

The genes are TRBV9 and TRBJ2-7; no reliable D call. Germline assignment: CDR1 SGDLS and CDR2 YYNGEE. The CDR3 spans 14 residues. V gave up 0 bases and J gave up 7 bases, with 14 bases separating them. The DNA for the CDR3 is TGTGCCAGCAGCGTAGGTCAGGCGGCCAGAGAGCAGTACTTC. Protein product: CASSVGQAAREQYF. Complete variable domain (other parts from reference TRBV9 and TRBJ2-7): DSGVTQTPKHLITATGQRVTLRCSPRSGDLSVYWYQQSLDQGLQFLIQYYNGEERAKGNILERFSAQQFPDLHSELNLSSLELGDSALYFCASSVGQAAREQYFGPGTRLTVT.

The chain employs TRBV25-1 and TRBJ2-7, with 7 bases that match TRBD1. The germline V gene has CDR1 MGHDK and CDR2 SYGVNS. There are 14 residues in the CDR3. The CDR3 DNA follows: TGTGCAACCCGTGACAGGGAAAGCTCCTACGAGCAGTACTTC. Encoded protein: CATRDRESSYEQYF.

V gene TRBV6-1 combines with J gene TRBJ2-4, with a tentative D call TRBD1 (7 bases). The length of the CDR3 is 13 residues. Per the germline V gene, CDR1 is MNHNS and CDR2 is SASEGT. The V end lost 7 bases, the J end lost 6 bases, and 13 bases lay between the germline ends. CDR3 nucleotide sequence: TGTGCCAGCACCTCAGGGGGAGGAAACATTCAGTACTTC. Amino acids: CASTSGGGNIQYF.

This clonotype was picked up many times. The V call is TRBV12-3 or TRBV12-4, the J call TRBJ1-3, with a weak D call TRBD1 (5 bases). This CDR3 region has 14 residues. V lost 3 bases, J lost 3 bases, and 9 bases lay in between. DNA for the CDR3: TGTGCCAGCAGTTTTCAGGGTAATGGAAACACCATATATTTT. Its protein is CASSFQGNGNTIYF.

CDR3 sequence (DNA): TGTGCCAGCAGGGACACCGGGACAGCCCAAGAGACCCAGTACTTC. As protein: CASRDTGTAQETQYF. The chain links TRBV6-1 to TRBJ2-5; 7 bases are a match to TRBD1. The CDR3 has 15 residues. J was trimmed by 1 base and V by 6 bases; bases with no gene match: 8. Germline loops: CDR1 MNHNS, CDR2 SASEGT.

This clonotype was observed at least ten times. The chain carries TRBV7-2 and TRBJ1-1, with 8 bases aligning to TRBD1. The germline V gene has CDR1 SGHTA and CDR2 FQGNSA. This CDR3 contains 13 residues. V lost 6 bases to trimming and J lost 4 bases; unmatched junction nucleotides: 4. CDR3 sequence (DNA): TGTGCCAGCAGGGACAGGGTGGGCACTGAAGCTTTCTTT. Its translation is CASRDRVGTEAFF. Variable domain in full (rest from reference TRBV7-2 and TRBJ1-1): GAGVSQSPSNKVTEKGKDVELRCDPISGHTALYWYRQSLGQGLEFLIYFQGNSAPDKSGLPSDRFSAERTGGSVSTLTIQRTQQEDSAVYLCASRDRVGTEAFFGQGTRLTVV.

This clonotype was detected ten times or more. This chain joins TRBV7-3 and TRBJ2-3; D gene unclear. The CDR3 length is 12 residues. CDR1 and CDR2 (germline): SGHTA, FQGTGA. Between the trimmed V and J ends, which lost 1 base and 10 bases, there was a span of 9 bases. The CDR3 spells CASSLNPPSQYF. CDR3 nucleotides: TGTGCCAGCAGCTTAAATCCACCGTCGCAGTATTTT.

In its sample, this clonotype was seen many times. The V call is TRBV7-2, the J call TRBJ2-3, with D tentatively TRBD2 (6 bases). V was clipped by 5 bases and J by 1 base, with 16 bases between them. Germline CDR1 reads SGHTA; CDR2 reads FQGNSA. The CDR3 spans 16 residues. The chain's CDR3 is CASSPSAASGTDTQYF. The CDR3 region has the DNA TGTGCCAGCAGCCCCTCGGCGGCTAGCGGCACAGATACGCAGTATTTT.

The table lists this clonotype with a few counts. The chain is built from TRBV14 and TRBJ2-1; a weak D match, TRBD2 (5 bases). CDR1 and CDR2 (germline): SGHDN, FVKESK. Trimming stripped 6 bases from V and 4 bases from J, with 13 bases between. This CDR3 is 14 amino acids long. In DNA form, the CDR3 reads TGTGCCAGCAGTAAGGAAGGGAGTTACAATGAGCAGTTCTTC. This encodes CASSKEGSYNEQFF.

This clonotype was observed a handful of times. The rearrangement joins TRBV20-1 to TRBJ2-3; TRBD2 agrees at 11 bases. The V gene's germline CDR1 is DFQATT and CDR2 SNEGSKA (reference sequence). Germline trimming cut 5 bases from V and 0 bases from J; bases unmatched to any gene: 4. CDR3 length: 15 residues. This CDR3 is CSAGRTSGSTDTQYF. The CDR3 region has the DNA TGCAGTGCTGGCCGGACTAGCGGGAGCACAGATACGCAGTATTTT.

J is TRBJ1-4 and V is TRBV9; 7 nucleotides match TRBD1. The germline V gene has CDR1 SGDLS and CDR2 YYNGEE. CDR3 length: 19 residues. The J segment lost 1 base and the V segment lost 5 bases, leaving 17 bases of the junction unmatched. CDR3 in amino acids: CASSAGTATLGRTNEKLFF. DNA of the CDR3: TGTGCCAGCAGTGCCGGGACAGCTACTCTAGGGAGAACTAATGAAAAACTGTTTTTT.

This clonotype was seen more than once but under ten times. The rearrangement joins TRBV20-1 to TRBJ2-7; 8 nucleotides match TRBD2. The germline gives CDR1 DFQATT, CDR2 SNEGSKA (reference sequence). Trimming removed 0 bases from V and 2 bases from J; junction bases left unmatched: 9. There are 16 residues in the CDR3. CDR3 sequence reads: CSAREELSGATYEQYF. The CDR3 DNA reads as TGCAGTGCTAGAGAGGAGCTTAGCGGGGCAACCTACGAGCAGTACTTC.

The rearrangement uses TRBV18 and TRBJ2-3; D gene unclear. Germline V CDR1 and CDR2: KGHSH, LQKENI. The CDR3 is made up of 17 amino acids. V was shortened by 3 bases and J by 1 base, with 17 bases between the two germline ends. In DNA, the CDR3 is TGTGCCAGCTCACCGGGCGCGGCCGCAGCTGGCACAGATACGCAGTATTTT. Translating it yields CASSPGAAAAGTDTQYF. Based on the CDR3 plus reference TRBV18 and TRBJ2-3, the full variable domain is NAGVMQNPRHLVRRRGQEARLRCSPMKGHSHVYWYRQLPEEGLKFMVYLQKENIIDESGMPKERFSAEFPKEGPSILRIQQVVRGDSAAYFCASSPGAAAAGTDTQYFGPGTRLTVL.

The sample holds a few counts of this clonotype. This rearrangement joins TRBV20-1 to TRBJ2-3, with TRBD2 identical over 8 bases. The V segment lost 5 bases and the J segment 2 bases; nucleotides outside the gene matches: 3. The germline V gene has CDR1 DFQATT and CDR2 SNEGSKA (reference sequence). The CDR3 sequence is 13 residues long. Here the CDR3 reads CSAQAGVTDTQYF. CDR3 in DNA: TGCAGTGCTCAAGCGGGGGTCACAGATACGCAGTATTTT.

This clonotype was counted ten times or more. The chain joins TRBV4-2 to TRBJ2-1; TRBD2 aligns across 11 bases. CDR1 and CDR2 from the germline V gene are LGHNA and YNFKEQ. This CDR3 spans 16 amino acids. After removal of 2 bases from V and 8 bases from J, the junction contained 8 bases not matched to a gene. For the CDR3, the DNA is TGTGCCAGCAGCCAAAAGATGCTAGCGGGAGGAGATGAGCAGTTCTTC. Its translation is CASSQKMLAGGDEQFF.

The V gene is TRBV19, the J gene TRBJ2-2; TRBD2 might be the D (6 bases). CDR1 is LNHDA and CDR2 is SQIVND in the germline V gene (reference sequence). This CDR3 is built from 14 residues. V dropped 10 bases and J dropped 4 bases, with 16 bases sitting between them. The CDR3 reads CATPGGPTTGELFF. In DNA, the CDR3 is TGTGCCACTCCCGGAGGGCCGACCACCGGGGAGCTGTTTTTT.

This clonotype was found once. The rearrangement joins TRBV2 to TRBJ2-1; 10 bases are a match to TRBD1. Trimming removed 4 bases from V and 4 bases from J; junction bases left unmatched: 4. This CDR3 is built from 15 residues. Looked up from germline, CDR1 is SNHLY and CDR2 is FYNNEI. DNA of the CDR3: TGTGCCAGCAGTGCGGACAGGGGGATTTACAATGAGCAGTTCTTC. Protein product: CASSADRGIYNEQFF. Filled out from reference TRBV2 and TRBJ2-1, the complete variable domain reads EPEVTQTPSHQVTQMGQEVILRCVPISNHLYFYWYRQILGQKVEFLVSFYNNEISEKSEIFDDQFSVERPDGSNFTLKIRSTKLEDSAMYFCASSADRGIYNEQFFGPGTRLTVL.

V gene TRBV15 combines with J gene TRBJ2-7; unclear D gene. Germline-derived CDR1 and CDR2 are LNHNV and YYDKDF (reference sequence). V was cut by 0 bases and J by 5 bases, with 11 bases left in between. This CDR3 is built from 14 residues. CDR3 sequence (DNA): TGTGCCACCAGCAGAGAGAAGGGATCGGACGAGCAGTACTTC. It translates to CATSREKGSDEQYF.

This clonotype was picked up many times. The gene calls are TRBV7-3 and TRBJ2-7, with 10 bases fitting TRBD1. This CDR3 comprises 13 residues. V was clipped by 5 bases and J by 6 bases; unmatched bases: 4. Germline CDR1 is SGHTA and CDR2 is FQGTGA. This chain's CDR3 is CASSPGQGIEQYF. CDR3 in DNA: TGTGCCAGCAGCCCGGGACAGGGGATCGAGCAGTACTTC.

This clonotype showed up many times. The CDR3 nucleotides read TGTGCCAGCAGTTTATCGCGGGGTGCAAGCAATCAGCCCCAGCATTTT. This translates into CASSLSRGASNQPQHF. The chain combines TRBV28 with TRBJ1-5; D gene ambiguous. Trimming took off 1 base at V and 1 base at J, with 11 bases between the two ends. The germline V gene encodes CDR1 MDHEN and CDR2 SYDVKM. The CDR3 loop spans 16 amino acids.

The chain links TRBV6-2 or TRBV6-3 to TRBJ2-6; D is perhaps TRBD2 (5 bases). Germline V gives CDR1 MNHEY, CDR2 SVGEGT. This CDR3 spans 17 amino acids. The V end was cut by 6 bases, the J end by 0 bases, with 15 bases between. The CDR3 loop reads CASRPETGNSGANVLTF. In DNA form, the CDR3 reads TGTGCCAGCAGACCTGAAACGGGGAACTCTGGGGCCAACGTCCTGACTTTC.

This clonotype was seen repeatedly, ten times or more. The rearrangement links TRBV7-2 to TRBJ1-1, with no clear D. Germline CDR1 SGHTA, CDR2 FQGNSA. The ends were cut back, 3 bases at V and 1 base at J, with 9 bases in the middle. This CDR3 region has 14 residues. The CDR3 loop is CASSFRVSNTEAFF. The CDR3 nucleotides are TGTGCCAGCAGCTTTCGGGTTTCGAACACTGAAGCTTTCTTT. The complete variable domain, with remaining parts taken from reference TRBV7-2 and TRBJ1-1, reads GAGVSQSPSNKVTEKGKDVELRCDPISGHTALYWYRQSLGQGLEFLIYFQGNSAPDKSGLPSDRFSAERTGGSVSTLTIQRTQQEDSAVYLCASSFRVSNTEAFFGQGTRLTVV.

This clonotype came up many times. The chain carries TRBV7-8 and TRBJ2-7, with unresolved D. In germline, CDR1 is SGHVS, CDR2 FQNEAQ. Trimming removed 5 bases at V and 2 bases at J, with 7 bases between. The CDR3 totals 12 residues. As DNA, the CDR3 is TGTGCCAGCAGCGTCGAACCCTACGAGCAGTACTTC. Its protein product is CASSVEPYEQYF.